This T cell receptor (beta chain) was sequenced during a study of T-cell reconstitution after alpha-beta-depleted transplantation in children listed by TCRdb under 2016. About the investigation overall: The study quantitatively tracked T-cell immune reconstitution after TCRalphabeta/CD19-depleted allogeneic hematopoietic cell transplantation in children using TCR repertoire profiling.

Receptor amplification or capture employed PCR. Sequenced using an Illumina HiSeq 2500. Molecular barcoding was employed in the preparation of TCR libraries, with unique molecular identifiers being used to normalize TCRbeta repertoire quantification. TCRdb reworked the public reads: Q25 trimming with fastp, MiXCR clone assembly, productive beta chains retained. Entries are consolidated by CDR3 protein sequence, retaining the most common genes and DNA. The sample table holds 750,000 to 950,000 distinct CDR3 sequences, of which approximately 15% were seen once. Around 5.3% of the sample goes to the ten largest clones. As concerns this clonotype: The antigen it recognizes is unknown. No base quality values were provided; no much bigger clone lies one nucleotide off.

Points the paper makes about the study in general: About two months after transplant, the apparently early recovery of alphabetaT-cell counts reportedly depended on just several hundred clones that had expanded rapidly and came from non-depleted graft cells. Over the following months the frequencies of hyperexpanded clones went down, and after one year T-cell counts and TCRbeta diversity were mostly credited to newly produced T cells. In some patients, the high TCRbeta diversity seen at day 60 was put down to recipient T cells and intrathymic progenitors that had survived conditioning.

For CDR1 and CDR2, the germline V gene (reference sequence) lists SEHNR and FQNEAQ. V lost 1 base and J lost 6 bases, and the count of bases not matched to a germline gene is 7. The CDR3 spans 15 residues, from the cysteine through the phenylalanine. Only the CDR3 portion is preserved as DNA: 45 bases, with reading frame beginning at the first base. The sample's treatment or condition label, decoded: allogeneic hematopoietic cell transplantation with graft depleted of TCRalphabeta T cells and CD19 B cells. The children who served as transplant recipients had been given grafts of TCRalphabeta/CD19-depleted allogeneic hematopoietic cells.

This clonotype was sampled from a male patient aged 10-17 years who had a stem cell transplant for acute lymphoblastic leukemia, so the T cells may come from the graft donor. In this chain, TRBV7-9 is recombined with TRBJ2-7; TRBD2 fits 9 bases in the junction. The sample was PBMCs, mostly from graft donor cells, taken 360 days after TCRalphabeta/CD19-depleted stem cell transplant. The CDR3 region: CASSLGSGRGGEQYF. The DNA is TGTGCCAGCAGCTTAGGTAGCGGGAGAGGTGGCGAGCAGTACTTC.